These 25 T cell receptor beta chains were sequenced from one sample in a study of blood T cells in healthy people across ages. The second PCR ran about 7 to 12 cycles with a sample-barcoded 5' primer and J-beta primers. TCRdb reprocessed the 5' RACE reads with MiXCR, giving one entry per CDR3 protein. The data hold about 670,000 distinct CDR3 sequences, with approximately 52% observed a single time. The sequencing input was blood. These receptors were collected from a woman aged 80 or over in good health.

This clonotype was picked up a small number of times. The chain has TRBV7-9 and TRBJ2-1; D gene uncertain. Germline lookup yields CDR1 SEHNR and CDR2 FQNEAQ (reference sequence). Between the trimmed V and J ends, which lost 1 base and 13 bases, there was a span of 5 bases. The CDR3 sequence is 10 residues long. CDR3 sequence reads: CASSLETQFF. CDR3 coding DNA: TGTGCCAGCAGCTTAGAGACCCAGTTCTTC.

V usage is TRBV2 and J usage is TRBJ1-2; D remains unclear. The CDR3 is 14 amino acids. Between the trimmed V and J ends, which lost 7 bases and 7 bases, there was a span of 19 bases. Germline-derived CDR1 and CDR2 are SNHLY and FYNNEI. CDR3: CASNLQNARCGYTF. The CDR3, as DNA: TGTGCCAGCAACCTACAGAACGCAAGGTGTGGCTACACCTTC.

The J gene is TRBJ2-3, the V gene TRBV7-2, with D possibly matching TRBD1 (6 bases). Germline values: CDR1 SGHTA, CDR2 FQGNSA. Trimming took off 5 bases at V and 4 bases at J, with 10 bases between the two ends. The CDR3 totals 13 residues. As DNA, the CDR3 is TGTACCAGCAGCCCACAGGGATCAGATACGCAGTATTTT. It yields the protein CTSSPQGSDTQYF.

J is TRBJ2-3 and V is TRBV30; 9 bases match TRBD1. The V and J ends lost 2 bases and 6 bases, in that order; junction bases with no gene match: 3. The germline CDR1 and CDR2 sequences are GTSNPN and SVGIG (reference sequence). The CDR3 runs to 13 residues. The CDR3 DNA follows: TGTGCCTGGAGTCACGGACAGGGGGATACGCAGTATTTT. Its protein product is CAWSHGQGDTQYF.

The chain has TRBV27 and TRBJ2-3, with D possibly matching TRBD2 (6 bases). This CDR3 has 16 amino acids. Germline V gene sequence: CDR1 MNHEY, CDR2 SMNVEV (reference sequence). V was pared by 3 bases and J by 0 bases, with 13 bases between. The CDR3 bases are TGTGCCAGCAGTTTCTCCGGGGGACCCAGCACAGATACGCAGTATTTT. The encoded protein is CASSFSGGPSTDTQYF.

This clonotype was counted ten times or more. The chain links TRBV6-5 to TRBJ1-6; D is undetermined. Trimming pared 2 bases from V and 10 bases from J, leaving 9 bases between. From germline, CDR1 is MNHEY and CDR2 SVGAGI. CDR3 length: 13 residues. CDR3 amino acids: CASSYGVWSPLHF. The CDR3, as DNA: TGTGCCAGCAGTTACGGGGTATGGTCACCCCTCCACTTT.

On this clonotype itself: This may be a read error: a much more frequent sequence differs by one nucleotide. The CDR3 sequence: CSARRDRIDTEAFF. CDR3 nucleotides: TGCAGTGCTAGACGGGACAGGATCGACACTGAAGCTTTCTTT. The chain employs TRBV20-1 and TRBJ1-1; 8 nucleotides align to TRBD1. The V gene end was trimmed by 2 bases and the J gene end by 3 bases; junction bases not matched to a gene: 5. Per germline, CDR1 DFQATT and CDR2 SNEGSKA (reference sequence). CDR3 size: 14 residues.

For this clonotype: This sequence may be a read error, since a much larger clone differs from it by one base. The CDR3 loop is CASSQRGGMSSYNEQFF. CDR3 bases: TGCGCCAGCAGCCAGCGTGGGGGGATGAGCTCCTACAATGAGCAGTTCTTC. The J gene is TRBJ2-1, the V gene TRBV5-1, with D possibly matching TRBD2 (6 bases). From germline, CDR1 is SGHRS and CDR2 YFSETQ. Trimming took off 4 bases at V and 0 bases at J, with 17 bases between the two ends. The CDR3 is 17 amino acids.

Notes on this clonotype: It may be a read error: a sequence one base away is much more abundant. The rearrangement links TRBV28 to TRBJ2-7; 8 nucleotides agree with TRBD1. This CDR3 region has 16 residues. Trimming at V came to 2 bases and at J to 7 bases, leaving 13 bases not matched to a gene. The germline CDR1 and CDR2 sequences are MDHEN and SYDVKM. This CDR3 reads CASSLIGQGAGNEQYF. The DNA of the CDR3 is TGTGCCAGCAGTTTAATCGGGCAGGGGGCGGGCAATGAGCAGTACTTC.

This clonotype was observed a single time. This chain uses TRBV7-9 with TRBJ1-1, with D perhaps TRBD1 (6 bases). Germline V gives CDR1 SEHNR, CDR2 FQNEAQ (reference sequence). V was trimmed by 5 bases and J by 6 bases, leaving 16 bases between them. CDR3 length: 14 amino acids. CDR3 coding DNA: TGTGCCAGCAGCCCCCTAGGGGGGAGCTCTGAAGCTTTCTTT. This encodes CASSPLGGSSEAFF.

This clonotype showed up just once. This sequence joins TRBV5-1 and TRBJ1-5; the D is unclear. V lost 2 bases to trimming and J lost 9 bases, with 6 bases between them. The germline gives CDR1 SGHRS, CDR2 YFSETQ. This CDR3 comprises 11 residues. The CDR3 DNA reads TGCGCCAGCAGCTTAAATATGCCCCAGCATTTT. The encoded protein is CASSLNMPQHF.

This clonotype was seen ten or more times. This chain links TRBV20-1 with TRBJ1-1, with D unresolved. The CDR3 spans 12 residues. Trimming shortened V by 0 bases and J by 1 base, and 3 bases separated the two germline ends. Germline loops: CDR1 DFQATT, CDR2 SNEGSKA (reference sequence). The CDR3 DNA sequence: TGCAGTGCTAGAGATCCGAACACTGAAGCTTTCTTT. Amino acid sequence: CSARDPNTEAFF.

The chain couples TRBV7-2 to TRBJ2-7, with D possibly matching TRBD2 (7 bases). The J call may be mistaken, given a closer DNA end match to TRBJ2-4. This CDR3 is built from 13 residues. Germline values: CDR1 SGHTA, CDR2 FQGNSA. CDR3 in DNA: TGTGCCAGCAGCTTCGGGGGGCTTGGCATTCAGTACTTC. Its translation is CASSFGGLGIQYF.

This clonotype was detected ten times or more. CDR3 DNA sequence: TGTGCCAGCAGCCTAGCTGAGCAGTTCTTC. Encoded protein: CASSLAEQFF. V is TRBV3-1 and J is TRBJ2-1; D is uncertain. CDR1 and CDR2 (germline): LGHDT, YNNKEL (reference sequence). Trimming left V 4 bases short and J 9 bases short, with 4 bases between. CDR3 size: 10 residues.

Remarks on this clonotype: A read error may explain this, as a much larger clone is one base away. The rearrangement links TRBV20-1 to TRBJ2-5; 10 bases are a match to TRBD2. CDR3 size: 15 residues. Germline V gene lookup returns CDR1 DFQATT and CDR2 SNEGSKA (reference sequence). The CDR3 nucleotides are TGCGGTGCTAGCAAGAGTAGCGGGAGGTGGGAGACCCAGTACTTC. Its protein is CGASKSSGRWETQYF.

This clonotype was recorded at least ten times. The gene calls are TRBV4-2 and TRBJ2-7; the D is unclear. There are 15 residues in the CDR3. Trimming left V 0 bases short and J 6 bases short, with 15 bases between. CDR1 LGHNA and CDR2 YNFKEQ come from the germline V gene. The CDR3 is CASSQDSRTSFEQYF. In nucleotides, the CDR3 is TGTGCCAGCAGCCAAGATTCCCGGACGAGCTTCGAGCAGTACTTC.

To note about this clonotype: A much larger clone lies one base from this, so it may be a read error. The chain links TRBV3-1 to TRBJ1-2; D is ambiguous. Per the germline V gene, CDR1 is LGHDT and CDR2 is YNNKEL (reference sequence). The CDR3 covers 12 residues. CDR3 loop: CAGSLKNYGYTF. The CDR3 nucleotides are TGTGCCGGCAGCCTTAAGAACTATGGCTACACCTTC.

V is TRBV5-1 and J is TRBJ2-1; 7 positions match TRBD1. V lost 4 bases and J lost 10; bases outside the gene matches: 11. Germline assignment: CDR1 SGHRS and CDR2 YFSETQ. The CDR3 has 14 residues. CDR3 amino acids: CASSLGQWNFEQFF. For the CDR3, the DNA is TGCGCCAGCAGCCTGGGACAGTGGAATTTCGAGCAGTTCTTC.

This clonotype was counted many times. The rearrangement links TRBV27 to TRBJ2-3, with 7 bases matching TRBD1. CDR1 and CDR2 from the germline V gene are MNHEY and SMNVEV (reference sequence). Trimming cost V 2 bases and J 0 bases; bases outside gene matches: 2. The length of the CDR3 is 15 residues. The CDR3 DNA follows: TGTGCCAGCAGTTTAAAGGGGGCGAGCACAGATACGCAGTATTTT. It codes for CASSLKGASTDTQYF.

CDR3 sequence (DNA): TGTGCCAGCAGAATTGACACAAAGAACACTGAAGCTTTCTTT. It specifies CASRIDTKNTEAFF. The chain recombines TRBV12-3 or TRBV12-4 with TRBJ1-1; D not resolved. CDR3 size: 14 residues. Trimming stripped 6 bases from V and 1 base from J, with 12 bases between.

A remark on this clonotype: This may arise from a read error, as a much more abundant clone is one base away. The gene calls are TRBV7-2 and TRBJ2-7; no clear D gene. V gave up 2 bases and J gave up 4 bases, with 9 bases separating them. This CDR3 is built from 13 residues. The germline gives CDR1 SGHTA, CDR2 FQGNSA. The CDR3 sequence: CASSLSTDYEQYF. CDR3 coding DNA: TGTGCCAGCAGCTTATCGACCGATTACGAGCAGTACTTC.

In DNA form, the CDR3 reads TGTGCCAGCAGCTTAGATAGGGAGCGGATCACAGATACGCAGTATTTT. Translating it yields CASSLDRERITDTQYF. V gene TRBV5-4 combines with J gene TRBJ2-3; D perhaps matches TRBD2 (5 bases). The CDR3 contains 16 residues. Germline V CDR1 and CDR2: SGHNT, YYREEE (reference sequence). Trimming shortened V by 2 bases and J by 2 bases, and 15 bases separated the two germline ends.

This clonotype has a count of ten or more. The chain uses TRBV12-3 or TRBV12-4 and TRBJ1-5, with no clear D. The CDR3 sequence is 14 residues long. V was trimmed by 6 bases and J by 3 bases, leaving 12 bases between them. CDR3 region: CASSRGRDNQPQHF. The CDR3 coding sequence is TGTGCCAGCAGCCGTGGACGGGACAATCAGCCCCAGCATTTT.

About this clonotype: This may arise from a read error, as a much more abundant clone is one base away. The chain recombines TRBV3-1 with TRBJ2-5; 7 nucleotides agree with TRBD2. Per the germline V gene, CDR1 is LGHDT and CDR2 is YNNKEL (reference sequence). The CDR3 is 18 residues long. Trimming cost V 0 bases and J 11 bases; bases outside gene matches: 21. CDR3 DNA: TGTGCCAGCAGCCAAGATTTCCCAGGGCTAGCGGTCCACAATGAGCAGTACTTC. Protein product: CASSQDFPGLAVHNEQYF.

The rearrangement joins TRBV24-1 to TRBJ1-1; tentatively, D is TRBD1 (6 bases). The CDR3 runs 13 residues. CDR1 is KGHDR, CDR2 SFDVKD, per germline. The V end lost 7 bases, the J end lost 1 base, and 9 bases lay between the germline ends. The CDR3 DNA reads as TGTGCCACCAGGACGACAGGGAACACTGAAGCTTTCTTT. It encodes CATRTTGNTEAFF.